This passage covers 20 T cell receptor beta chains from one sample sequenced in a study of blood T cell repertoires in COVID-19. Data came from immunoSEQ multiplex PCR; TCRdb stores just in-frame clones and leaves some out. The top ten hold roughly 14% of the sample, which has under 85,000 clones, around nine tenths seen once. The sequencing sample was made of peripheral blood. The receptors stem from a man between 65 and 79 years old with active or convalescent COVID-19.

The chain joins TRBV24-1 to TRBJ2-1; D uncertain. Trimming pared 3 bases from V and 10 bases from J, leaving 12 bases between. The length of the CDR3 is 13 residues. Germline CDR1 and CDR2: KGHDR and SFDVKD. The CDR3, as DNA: TGTGCCACCAGTGATCCATTAGCTAAAGAGCAGTTCTTC. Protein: CATSDPLAKEQFF.

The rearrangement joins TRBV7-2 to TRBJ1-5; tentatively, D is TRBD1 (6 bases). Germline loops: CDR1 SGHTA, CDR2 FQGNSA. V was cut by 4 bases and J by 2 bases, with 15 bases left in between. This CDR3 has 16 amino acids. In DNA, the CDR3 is TGTGCCAGCAGCTCCTCAGGGGCTATTGGCAATCAGCCCCAGCATTTT. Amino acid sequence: CASSSSGAIGNQPQHF.

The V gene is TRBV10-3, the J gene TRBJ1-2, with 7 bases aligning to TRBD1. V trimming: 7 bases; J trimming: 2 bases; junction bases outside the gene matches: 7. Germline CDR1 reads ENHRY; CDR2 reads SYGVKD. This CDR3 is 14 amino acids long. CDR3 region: CAITGDSDNYGYTF. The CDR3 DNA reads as TGTGCCATCACCGGGGACAGCGACAACTATGGCTACACCTTC.

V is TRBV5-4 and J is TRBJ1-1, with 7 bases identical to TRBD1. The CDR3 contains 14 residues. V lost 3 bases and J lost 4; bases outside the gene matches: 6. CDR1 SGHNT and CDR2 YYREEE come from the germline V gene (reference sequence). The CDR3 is CASSWDRTGTEAFF. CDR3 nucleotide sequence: TGTGCCAGCAGCTGGGACAGAACTGGCACTGAAGCTTTCTTT.

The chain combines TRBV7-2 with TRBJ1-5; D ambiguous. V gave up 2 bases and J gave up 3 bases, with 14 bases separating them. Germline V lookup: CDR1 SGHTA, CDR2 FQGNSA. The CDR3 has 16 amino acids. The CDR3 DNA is TGTGCCAGCAGCTTAACATTCGGGAGCTCCAATCAGCCCCAGCATTTT. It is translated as CASSLTFGSSNQPQHF.

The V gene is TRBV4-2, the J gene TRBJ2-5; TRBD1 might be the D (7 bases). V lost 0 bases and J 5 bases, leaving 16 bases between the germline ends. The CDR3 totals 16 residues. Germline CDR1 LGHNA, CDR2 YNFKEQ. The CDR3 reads CASSQEAGQSGETQYF. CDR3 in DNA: TGTGCCAGCAGCCAAGAGGCGGGACAGTCTGGGGAGACCCAGTACTTC.

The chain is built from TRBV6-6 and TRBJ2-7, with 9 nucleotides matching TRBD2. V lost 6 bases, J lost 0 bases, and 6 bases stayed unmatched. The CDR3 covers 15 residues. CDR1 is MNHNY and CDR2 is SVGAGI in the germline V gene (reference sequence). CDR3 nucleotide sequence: TGTGCCAGCAGCACGCTAGCGGGACTCTCCTACGAGCAGTACTTC. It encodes CASSTLAGLSYEQYF.

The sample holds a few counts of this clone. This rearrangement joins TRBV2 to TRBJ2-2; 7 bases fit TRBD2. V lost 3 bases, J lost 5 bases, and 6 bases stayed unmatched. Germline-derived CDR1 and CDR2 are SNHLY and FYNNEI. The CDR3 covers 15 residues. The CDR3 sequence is CASSDLLGGTGELFF. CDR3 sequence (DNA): TGTGCCAGCAGTGATCTCCTGGGAGGGACCGGGGAGCTGTTTTTT. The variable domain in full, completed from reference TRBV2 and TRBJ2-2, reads EPEVTQTPSHQVTQMGQEVILRCVPISNHLYFYWYRQILGQKVEFLVSFYNNEISEKSEIFDDQFSVERPDGSNFTLKIRSTKLEDSAMYFCASSDLLGGTGELFFGEGSRLTVL.

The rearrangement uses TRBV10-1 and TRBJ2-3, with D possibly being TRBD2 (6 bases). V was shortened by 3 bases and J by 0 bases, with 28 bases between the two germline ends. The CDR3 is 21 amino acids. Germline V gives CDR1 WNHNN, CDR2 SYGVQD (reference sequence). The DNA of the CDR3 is TGCGCCAGCAGTGAAGAAGGTATTTGGGGGTCCGGGGGTTGGAGCACAGATACGCAGTATTTT. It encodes CASSEEGIWGSGGWSTDTQYF.

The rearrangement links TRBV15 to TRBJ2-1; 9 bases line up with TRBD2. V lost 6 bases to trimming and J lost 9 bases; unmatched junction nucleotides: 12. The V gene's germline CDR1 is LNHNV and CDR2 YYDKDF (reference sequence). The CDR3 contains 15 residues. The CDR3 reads CATRAGAGGIGEQFF. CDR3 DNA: TGTGCCACCAGGGCCGGGGCGGGAGGGATAGGTGAGCAGTTCTTC.

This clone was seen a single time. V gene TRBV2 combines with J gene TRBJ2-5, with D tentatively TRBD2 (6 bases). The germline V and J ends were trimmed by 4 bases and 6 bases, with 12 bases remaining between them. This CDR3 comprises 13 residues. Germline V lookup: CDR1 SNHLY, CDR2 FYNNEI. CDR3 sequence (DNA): TGTGCCAGCAGTGGACCAGCGGGTCAGACCCAGTACTTC. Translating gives CASSGPAGQTQYF.

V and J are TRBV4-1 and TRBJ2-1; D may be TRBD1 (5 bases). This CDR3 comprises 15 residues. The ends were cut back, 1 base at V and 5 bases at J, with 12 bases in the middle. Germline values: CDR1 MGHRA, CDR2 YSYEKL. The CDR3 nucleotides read TGCGCCAGCAGCCAAGGAGACAGAAGGAACAATGAGCAGTTCTTC. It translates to CASSQGDRRNNEQFF.

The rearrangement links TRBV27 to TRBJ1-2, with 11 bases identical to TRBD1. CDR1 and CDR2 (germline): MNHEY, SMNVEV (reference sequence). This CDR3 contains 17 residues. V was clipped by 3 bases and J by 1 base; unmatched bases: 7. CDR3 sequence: CASSFGTGGNYNYGYTF. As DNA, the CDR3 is TGTGCCAGCAGTTTTGGGACAGGGGGGAATTATAACTATGGCTACACCTTC.

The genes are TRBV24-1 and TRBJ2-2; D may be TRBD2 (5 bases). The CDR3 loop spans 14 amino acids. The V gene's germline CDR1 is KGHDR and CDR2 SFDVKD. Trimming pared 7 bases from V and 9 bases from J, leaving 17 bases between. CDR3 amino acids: CATSGTRSPWELFF. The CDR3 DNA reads TGTGCCACCAGCGGAACTAGATCTCCGTGGGAGCTGTTTTTT.

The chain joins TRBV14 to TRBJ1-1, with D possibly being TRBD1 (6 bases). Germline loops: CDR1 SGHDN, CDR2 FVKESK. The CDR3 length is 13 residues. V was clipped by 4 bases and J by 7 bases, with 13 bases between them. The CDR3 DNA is TGTGCCAGCAGCCGCTACCGACAGGTTGAAGCTTTCTTT. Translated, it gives CASSRYRQVEAFF.

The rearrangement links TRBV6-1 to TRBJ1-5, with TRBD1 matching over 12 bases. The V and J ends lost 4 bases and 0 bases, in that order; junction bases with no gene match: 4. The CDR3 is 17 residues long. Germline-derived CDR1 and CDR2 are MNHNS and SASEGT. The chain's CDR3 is CASSVGTGGGSNQPQHF. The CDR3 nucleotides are TGTGCCAGCAGTGTTGGGACAGGGGGCGGTAGCAATCAGCCCCAGCATTTT.

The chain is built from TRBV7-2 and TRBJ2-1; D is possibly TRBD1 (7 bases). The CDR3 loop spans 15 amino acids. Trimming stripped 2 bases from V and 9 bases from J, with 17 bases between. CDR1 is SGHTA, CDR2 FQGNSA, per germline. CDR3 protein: CASSLYRGKGGEQFF. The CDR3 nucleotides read TGTGCCAGCAGCTTATACAGGGGTAAGGGAGGTGAGCAGTTCTTC.

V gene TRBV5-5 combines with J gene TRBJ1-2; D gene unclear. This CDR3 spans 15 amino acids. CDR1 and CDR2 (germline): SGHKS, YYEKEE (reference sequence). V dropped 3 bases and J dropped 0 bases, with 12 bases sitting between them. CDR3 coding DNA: TGTGCCAGCAGCTCGGGGAACACCGCTAACTATGGCTACACCTTC. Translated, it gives CASSSGNTANYGYTF.

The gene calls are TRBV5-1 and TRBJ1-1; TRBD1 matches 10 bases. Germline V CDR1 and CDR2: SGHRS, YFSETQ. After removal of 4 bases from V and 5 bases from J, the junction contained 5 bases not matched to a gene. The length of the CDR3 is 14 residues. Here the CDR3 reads CASSGPGQGTEAFF. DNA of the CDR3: TGCGCCAGCAGCGGACCGGGACAGGGGACTGAAGCTTTCTTT.

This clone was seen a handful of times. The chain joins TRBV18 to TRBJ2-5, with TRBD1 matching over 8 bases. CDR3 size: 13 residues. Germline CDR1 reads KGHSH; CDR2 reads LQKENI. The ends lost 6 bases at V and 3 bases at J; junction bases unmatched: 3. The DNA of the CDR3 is TGTGCCAGCTCGCCGGGACAGGAAGAGACCCAGTACTTC. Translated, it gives CASSPGQEETQYF.